This T cell receptor (beta chain) was found in a study of T cells in Graves' hyperthyroidism and ophthalmopathy. Points on this clonotype: Germline is not matched at one junction end, which may reflect a read error.

Amplified TCR beta CDR3 regions derived from RNA transcripts. The HTBI primer set served for first-round RT-PCR of the TCR CDR3. TCRdb processed the multiplex PCR reads anew with MiXCR; each CDR3 protein has one entry. The sample consists of about 95,000 distinct CDR3 sequences, 35% to 45% of them appearing once. Hyperthyroidism, newly diagnosed and lasting under 2 months, affected patients aged 18 to 65. Not enrolled were patients with uncontrolled infection, other autoimmune disease, pregnancy or lactation. The study based diagnoses on clinical symptoms, serum thyroxine and TRAb, thyroid ultrasound and orbital computed tomography. The CDR3 has 15 residues. From germline, CDR1 is WSHSY and CDR2 SAAADI.

This TCR was sampled from a woman in her thirties with Graves' hyperthyroidism. Specimen: peripheral blood or thyroid tissue (not recorded which). The chain carries TRBV10-2 and TRBJ2-2, with D maybe TRBD2 (5 bases). This CDR3 is CASSVVGLNTGELLF. The CDR3 nucleotides are TGCGCCAGCAGTGTAGTAGGGCTGAACACCGGGGAGCTGCTTTTT.